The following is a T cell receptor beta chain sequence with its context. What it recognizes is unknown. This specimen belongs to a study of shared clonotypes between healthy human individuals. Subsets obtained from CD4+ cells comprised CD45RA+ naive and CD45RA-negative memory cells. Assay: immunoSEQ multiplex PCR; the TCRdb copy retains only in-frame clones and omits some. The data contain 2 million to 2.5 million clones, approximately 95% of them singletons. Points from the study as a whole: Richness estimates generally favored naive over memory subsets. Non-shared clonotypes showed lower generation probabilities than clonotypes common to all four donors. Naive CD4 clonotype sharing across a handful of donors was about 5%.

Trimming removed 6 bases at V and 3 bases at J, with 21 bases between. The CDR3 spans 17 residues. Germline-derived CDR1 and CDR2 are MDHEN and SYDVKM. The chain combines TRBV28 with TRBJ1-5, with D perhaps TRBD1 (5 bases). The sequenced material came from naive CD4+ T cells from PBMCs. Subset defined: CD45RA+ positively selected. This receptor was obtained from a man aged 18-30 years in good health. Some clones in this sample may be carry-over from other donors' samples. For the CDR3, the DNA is TGTGCCAGCAGATTGACCGGGGCTCGGCAGCTCAATCAGCCCCAGCATTTT. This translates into CASRLTGARQLNQPQHF.